Included here is one TCR beta chain sequence, with context. Its antigen remains unidentified. Unmatched junction bases numbered 4, after V lost 3 bases and J lost 2 bases. CDR1 MNHEY and CDR2 SMNVEV come from the germline V gene (reference sequence). This CDR3 has 14 residues. This sample stems from a study of CD8+ T cells in alopecia areata. The overall study: Patients in the treated group were given tofacitinib by mouth, 5 to 10 mg twice a day. The tofacitinib course ran for 6 to 18 months and was followed by 6 months off drug.

As the sequencing template, cDNA was produced by extracting RNA and reverse transcribing it. The table came from immunoSEQ multiplex PCR; TCRdb's copy has only in-frame clones and leaves some out. The repertoire holds a few hundred thousand clones, under 70% seen once, with more than 0.95% in the top ten. Findings of the study overall: Patients displayed less clarity in TCR sharing than mice, a finding possibly related to HLA. Normal scalp had lower clonality than lesional scalp, with alopecia totalis/universalis lesions showing this most strongly.

This sequence joins TRBV27 and TRBJ2-7; TRBD2 aligns across 7 bases. Sequences were derived from CD4+ T cells sorted from blood, sampled at week 0. The receptor's source is a human donor with alopecia areata. CDR3 sequence: CASSFRGDAYEQYF. The DNA of the CDR3 is TGTGCCAGCAGTTTCCGGGGGGATGCCTACGAGCAGTACTTC.